This T cell receptor beta chain came from a study of T cells in Graves' hyperthyroidism and ophthalmopathy (dated by TCRdb to between 2018 and 2020). For the study in its entirety: Peripheral blood samples were taken at initial diagnosis, before any treatment was given. To identify TCR V-J signatures that set the groups apart, the researchers used a discovery cohort of more than 95 patients, made up of under 50 with Graves' ophthalmopathy and 57 with stable Graves' hyperthyroidism. The study also compared thyroid tissue and blood T-cell repertoires from five or six Graves' hyperthyroidism patients. The paper describes TCR Vbeta CDR3 sequencing of 135 peripheral blood samples, made up of roughly 45 ophthalmopathy patients, roughly 75 hyperthyroidism patients and about 17 progressor patients. For training and testing, the approximately 92 patients in the discovery cohort were randomly divided in a 7:3 ratio. Prospective prediction of ophthalmopathy was tested in an independent validation cohort consisting of under 20 hyperthyroidism patients and around 16 patients who later progressed to ophthalmopathy. Following sampling, methimazole starting at 30 mg daily was given to hyperthyroidism patients, and high-dose intravenous methylprednisolone was given to ophthalmopathy patients. Here is what the overall study found, with its caveats: During validation, the model predicted progression to ophthalmopathy a median of about 5.9 months ahead of onset, with almost 71% sensitivity and roughly 72% specificity. Most expanded thyroid clonotypes (frequency above 0.001) were also found in blood, which suggests that blood repertoires may mirror thyroid immune responses. Sample size was not statistically predetermined, and investigators were not blinded to group allocation. A 13 V-J signature model separated ophthalmopathy from stable hyperthyroidism, with about 88% sensitivity and 81.08% specificity in cross-validation and 80%/75% in testing.

Amplification of TCR beta CDR3 regions was carried out from RNA transcripts. A first-round RT-PCR of the TCR CDR3 used the HTBI primer set with the Qiagen OneStep RT-PCR kit. Libraries were constructed in a second round of multiplex PCR, after which size selection and purification were carried out. Paired-end sequencing of the libraries was performed with 100 bp reads on an Illumina HiSeq2000. The study's own analysis went as follows. SOAPnuke was used to process the raw data, removing reads that contained adapters or uncalled bases, had a mean Phred below 15, or lacked an exact match to the constant primer or identifier. High-quality paired reads were merged using COPE v1.2.5, and each unique nucleotide sequence was defined as a clonotype. Clonotypes were aligned to IMGT TRBV, TRBD and TRBJ reference segments using MiTCR v1.1. The analysis was restricted to V-J combinations with a frequency above 0.0001, which together covered 99.2% of the repertoires. The TCS score was defined as F50 (clonal expansion) divided by E x V (chaos), with BLOSUM62-based TCRdist calculated between CDR3 peptides within each V-J. Welch's t-statistics and random forest reduced fewer than 600 V-J features to 10 to 15, which were used in a naive Bayes classifier (R e1071). TCRdb redid the processing of the public reads, applying fastp at Q25 and MiXCR, and retained in-frame beta chains. Each CDR3 protein gets just one entry, which takes the most common genes and DNA from the rows behind it. None of the V and J calls come from the authors' own analysis; TCRdb made them. The sample records about 200,000 distinct CDR3 sequences, roughly 17% of which are singletons. The ten largest clonotypes hold roughly 49% of the sample.

There are a few counts of this clonotype. The antigen it binds to is not known. Per-nucleotide qualities are absent, and no much larger clonotype sits a single base away. CDR1 SGHAT and CDR2 FQDESV are derived from the germline V gene (reference sequence). The CDR3 goes from the cysteine to the phenylalanine over 16 residues. Of the read, only the CDR3 DNA is kept; its 48 bases are in frame from base 1. V loses 0 bases at its end and J loses 2 bases; junction bases beyond the gene matches: 3. Stable Graves' hyperthyroidism was defined as the absence of progression to ophthalmopathy over 18 months of follow-up. Hyperthyroidism patients were aged 18 to 65 years and newly diagnosed, with disease duration of less than 2 months. Exclusion was applied to patients with uncontrolled infections, other autoimmune diseases, pregnancy or lactation. Diagnoses were established on the basis of clinical symptoms, serum thyroxine and TRAb, thyroid ultrasound, and orbital computed tomography. PBMCs were separated from under 12 ml of fresh peripheral blood using Ficoll-Paque density gradient centrifugation. Total RNA was extracted with Trizol reagent, and quality was checked on an Agilent 2100 Bioanalyzer.

The receptor was isolated from a woman aged 50 to 60 with Graves' hyperthyroidism. The sequence links TRBV11-1 to TRBJ2-1; 8 of the junction bases match TRBD2. Sequencing used blood. The CDR3 sequence is CASSLATGGTYNEQFF. The DNA sequence reads TGTGCCAGCAGCTTAGCGACGGGAGGGACCTACAATGAGCAGTTCTTC.